This entry describes one T cell receptor beta chain. The antigen is not known. Profiling relied on immunoSEQ multiplex PCR, and the TCRdb table lists in-frame clones only, not all of them. Here the sample spans about 20,000 clones, 70% to 90% being singletons. This entry is derived from a study of OX40 agonist ivuxolimab in advanced cancers. In the study overall: An agonistic anti-OX40 (CD134) antibody, ivuxolimab, was used to treat the patients.

Study-level points and caveats: Averaged across samples, CD8+ T cells carried more expanded clones than CD4+ did. In a subset of nonresponders, normalized T-cell clonal expansion was also low.

This receptor was obtained from an adult with an advanced solid tumor such as melanoma, head and neck, liver or kidney cancer. The source was CD4+ or CD8+ T cells sorted from blood, collected in a trial of the OX40 agonist ivuxolimab.

CDR3 in DNA: TGTGCCAGAAGCGGACAGGGGGCAGATACGCAGTATTTT. This gives the protein CARSGQGADTQYF. The chain is built from TRBV2 and TRBJ2-3; 10 nucleotides align to TRBD1. This CDR3 is built from 13 residues. Germline CDR1 and CDR2: SNHLY and FYNNEI. Trimming cost V 9 bases and J 4 bases; bases outside gene matches: 4.